One and the same sample provided the 22 T cell receptor beta chains below, sequenced in a study of shared clonotypes between healthy human individuals (dated by TCRdb to 2020 to 2021). Libraries were made using the immunoSEQ multiplex PCR assay. Sourced from immuneACCESS, this table was stored by TCRdb with only in-frame sequences that have V and J called. A share of the clones is absent; for the studies checked, an unresolved V gene accounts for under half, and the remainder has no known explanation. The sample data list around 1.1 million clones, and 70% to 85% of these were observed just once. Jointly, the top ten make up 0.89% of the sample. The sequenced sample was memory CD4+ T cells from PBMCs. Taken with the paper, the label for cell subset or site translates to: CD45RA-negative fraction. These receptors were collected from a man aged 18 to 30 in good health. Some clones in this sample may be carry-over from other donors' samples.

The V call is TRBV28, the J call TRBJ2-7; no clear D. V lost 7 bases and J lost 7, with 17 bases in between. The CDR3 is made up of 13 amino acids. The germline V gene encodes CDR1 MDHEN and CDR2 SYDVKM. The CDR3 here is CASNSGSDWEQYF. The CDR3 DNA sequence: TGTGCCAGCAATTCCGGCAGCGACTGGGAGCAGTACTTC.

This clone was recorded a few times. V is TRBV6-1 and J is TRBJ2-2; 7 bases map to TRBD2. Trimming cost V 4 bases and J 7 bases; bases outside gene matches: 3. Looked up from germline, CDR1 is MNHNS and CDR2 is SASEGT. The CDR3 consists of 13 residues. The CDR3 sequence: CASSGLADGELFF. The CDR3 DNA reads as TGTGCCAGCAGTGGTCTAGCGGACGGGGAGCTGTTTTTT.

V usage is TRBV5-8 and J usage is TRBJ2-5; perhaps TRBD2 as D (5 bases). With 0 bases removed from V and 3 bases from J, the gap between germline ends came to 12 bases. The CDR3 length is 15 residues. Germline CDR1 and CDR2: SGHTS and YDEGEE. As DNA, the CDR3 is TGTGCCAGCAGCTTGGTGTCTGTCGGGGAAGAGACCCAGTACTTC. Translating gives CASSLVSVGEETQYF.

This clone was found a few times. The chain combines TRBV2 with TRBJ2-2; 9 nucleotides align to TRBD2. Germline V gene data show CDR1 as SNHLY and CDR2 as FYNNEI. CDR3 length: 12 amino acids. Trimming at V came to 5 bases and at J to 11 bases, leaving 3 bases not matched to a gene. This CDR3 reads CASSLTSGELFF. CDR3 coding DNA: TGTGCCAGCAGTCTGACTAGCGGAGAGCTGTTTTTT.

This clone was detected only a few times. Other nucleotide sequences in the sample specify the same CDR3. The gene calls are TRBV6-6 and TRBJ1-2, with D tentatively TRBD1 (6 bases). The V end lost 5 bases, the J end lost 4 bases, and 14 bases lay between the germline ends. CDR3 length equals 14 residues. The germline gives CDR1 MNHNY, CDR2 SVGAGI (reference sequence). CDR3 sequence reads: CASSPPGRGYGYTF. The CDR3 DNA is TGTGCCAGCAGTCCCCCCGGCAGGGGCTATGGCTACACCTTC.

The rearrangement uses TRBV11-2 and TRBJ2-3, with D perhaps given as TRBD1 or TRBD2 (5 bases each). This CDR3 is built from 15 residues. Per the germline V gene, CDR1 is SGHAT and CDR2 is FQNNGV. V was cut by 1 base and J by 4 bases, with 12 bases left in between. DNA of the CDR3: TGTGCCAGCAGCTTAGGAGGGCTAGGGGCAGATACGCAGTATTTT. It specifies CASSLGGLGADTQYF.

This chain joins TRBV15 and TRBJ1-5; D is unclear. There are 10 residues in the CDR3. Trimming cost V 7 bases and J 5 bases, with 3 bases left between them. CDR1 and CDR2 (germline): LNHNV, YYDKDF (reference sequence). In DNA, the CDR3 is TGTGCCACCAACGATCAGCCCCAGCATTTT. It specifies CATNDQPQHF.

At least ten counts were recorded for this clone. The chain uses TRBV5-4 and TRBJ1-1, with a tentative D call TRBD1 (5 bases). The CDR3 is 14 amino acids. Trimming took 4 bases from V and 5 from J, leaving 15 bases between them. From germline, CDR1 is SGHNT and CDR2 YYREEE (reference sequence). CDR3 sequence reads: CASSPRGAWTEAFF. The CDR3 bases are TGTGCCAGCAGCCCTCGAGGGGCTTGGACTGAAGCTTTCTTT. The entire variable domain, with the rest obtained from reference TRBV5-4 and TRBJ1-1, is as follows: ETGVTQSPTHLIKTRGQQVTLRCSSQSGHNTVSWYQQALGQGPQFIFQYYREEENGRGNFPPRFSGLQFPNYSSELNVNALELDDSALYLCASSPRGAWTEAFFGQGTRLTVV.

This rearrangement joins TRBV27 to TRBJ2-7, with 9 bases aligning to TRBD2. V lost 5 bases and J lost 3; bases outside the gene matches: 8. This CDR3 contains 15 residues. CDR1 is MNHEY, CDR2 SMNVEV, per germline (reference sequence). The CDR3 region has the DNA TGTGCCAGCAGTCCCCTAGCGGGGACCGTCTACGAGCAGTACTTC. It encodes CASSPLAGTVYEQYF.

Comments on this clone: Other DNA sequences within the sample encode an identical CDR3. This chain connects TRBV5-1 to TRBJ2-1; possibly TRBD1 for D (6 bases). Germline V lookup: CDR1 SGHRS, CDR2 YFSETQ. Trimming pared 0 bases from V and 0 bases from J, leaving 7 bases between. The CDR3 contains 15 residues. Written as DNA, the CDR3 is TGCGCCAGCAGCTTGGTAGGGGGCTCCTACAATGAGCAGTTCTTC. Its protein product is CASSLVGGSYNEQFF. Full variable domain (remainder filled in from reference TRBV5-1 and TRBJ2-1): KAGVTQTPRYLIKTRGQQVTLSCSPISGHRSVSWYQQTPGQGLQFLFEYFSETQRNKGNFPGRFSGRQFSNSRSEMNVSTLELGDSALYLCASSLVGGSYNEQFFGPGTRLTVL.

This clone was detected only once. V and J are TRBV5-1 and TRBJ1-3, with 7 nucleotides matching TRBD1. The ends lost 0 bases at V and 4 bases at J; junction bases unmatched: 4. Germline V lookup: CDR1 SGHRS, CDR2 YFSETQ. This CDR3 is 15 amino acids long. CDR3: CASSLAGTAGNTIYF. Written as DNA, the CDR3 is TGCGCCAGCAGCTTGGCCGGGACAGCCGGAAACACCATATATTTT.

The chain couples TRBV18 to TRBJ2-7, with D hard to call. Trimming removed 3 bases from V and 3 bases from J, with 18 bases in between. Germline CDR1 and CDR2: KGHSH and LQKENI. The CDR3 is 16 residues long. The CDR3 coding sequence is TGTGCCAGCTCACCTAGGGCTCAAGGGCGCGACTACGAGCAGTACTTC. As protein: CASSPRAQGRDYEQYF.

The chain carries TRBV28 and TRBJ1-1, with a weak D call TRBD1 (5 bases). Between the trimmed V and J ends, which lost 7 bases and 5 bases, there was a span of 23 bases. The length of the CDR3 is 16 residues. The V gene's germline CDR1 is MDHEN and CDR2 SYDVKM. DNA of the CDR3: TGTGCCAGCACCGTAACCCTCGGGACTTCAGGGACTGAAGCTTTCTTT. It yields the protein CASTVTLGTSGTEAFF.

Here the CDR3 DNA reads TGTGCCAGCAGCGTAGATGTGGCGGGCCGGAACACCGGGGAGCTGTTTTTT. Translation gives CASSVDVAGRNTGELFF. J is TRBJ2-2 and V is TRBV9, with D perhaps matching TRBD2 (5 bases). Trimming removed 0 bases at V and 1 base at J, with 13 bases between. Germline CDR1 reads SGDLS; CDR2 reads YYNGEE. CDR3 length equals 17 residues.

The J gene is TRBJ1-1, the V gene TRBV2; 10 nucleotides match TRBD1. After removal of 5 bases from V and 9 bases from J, the junction contained 15 bases not matched to a gene. Germline loops: CDR1 SNHLY, CDR2 FYNNEI. The CDR3 length is 16 residues. Here the CDR3 reads CASSQGQGVPRVKAFF. The DNA for the CDR3 is TGTGCCAGCAGTCAAGGACAGGGGGTGCCCCGAGTTAAAGCTTTCTTT.

Points on this clone: This likely stems from a read error, as it lies one base from a far larger clone. The chain couples TRBV10-1 to TRBJ2-5; 15 bases are a match to TRBD2. Germline V gene lookup returns CDR1 WNHNN and CDR2 SYGVQD (reference sequence). This CDR3 is 18 amino acids long. After removal of 6 bases from V and 4 bases from J, the junction contained 12 bases not matched to a gene. The chain's CDR3 is CASSIGLAGGMDGETQYF. In nucleotides, the CDR3 is TGCGCCAGCAGCATAGGACTAGCGGGAGGGATGGATGGAGAGACCCAGTACTTC.

This clone was seen only once. V gene TRBV5-1 combines with J gene TRBJ1-1; unclear D gene. The CDR3 totals 15 residues. Germline V gene lookup returns CDR1 SGHRS and CDR2 YFSETQ. V lost 4 bases, J lost 2 bases, and 15 bases lay in between. The CDR3 DNA is TGCGCCAGCAGCCCGTTTTCGGCGGGAAACACTGAAGCTTTCTTT. It encodes CASSPFSAGNTEAFF.

This clone has only one observation. The chain is built from TRBV25-1 and TRBJ1-2, with 8 bases identical to TRBD1. The CDR3 has 13 residues. Looked up from germline, CDR1 is MGHDK and CDR2 is SYGVNS. V lost 6 bases to trimming and J lost 4 bases; unmatched junction nucleotides: 4. The CDR3 bases are TGTGCCAGCAGGGAAACAGGGGGCTATGGCTACACCTTC. Residues: CASRETGGYGYTF.

V gene TRBV2 combines with J gene TRBJ2-4, with 7 bases fitting TRBD2. Per germline, CDR1 SNHLY and CDR2 FYNNEI. V lost 6 bases and J lost 9; bases outside the gene matches: 11. The CDR3 has 14 residues. This CDR3 is CASSPGTILTIQYF. The CDR3 region has the DNA TGTGCCAGCAGCCCCGGGACTATTCTTACCATTCAGTACTTC.

The chain links TRBV18 to TRBJ1-4; tentative D call: TRBD1 (5 bases). The CDR3 is made up of 13 amino acids. The germline CDR1 and CDR2 sequences are KGHSH and LQKENI. Trimming pared 3 bases from V and 8 bases from J, leaving 10 bases between. The CDR3 coding sequence is TGTGCCAGCTCACCGGCAGGGAACGAAAAACTGTTTTTT. Residues: CASSPAGNEKLFF. The full variable domain, its missing parts supplied by reference TRBV18 and TRBJ1-4, is NAGVMQNPRHLVRRRGQEARLRCSPMKGHSHVYWYRQLPEEGLKFMVYLQKENIIDESGMPKERFSAEFPKEGPSILRIQQVVRGDSAAYFCASSPAGNEKLFFGSGTQLSVL.

A remark on this clone: Just one base apart from a much larger clone, this may be a read error. The V and J genes are TRBV28 and TRBJ1-5, with TRBD1 matching 9 bases. This CDR3 has 14 amino acids. Germline CDR1 is MDHEN and CDR2 is SYDVKM. The CDR3 sequence: CASSPGTGNPPQHF. For the CDR3, the DNA is TGTGCCAGCAGCCCCGGGACAGGGAATCCGCCCCAGCATTTT.

This clone was recorded once. The V call is TRBV7-2, the J call TRBJ2-3, with 13 bases matching TRBD2. J gave up 4 bases and V 9 bases, and 4 bases lay outside the gene matches. CDR3 length: 14 residues. Germline CDR1 is SGHTA and CDR2 is FQGNSA. The CDR3 DNA is TGTGCCAGTCGGACTAGCGGGAGTCCAGATACGCAGTATTTT. Its translation is CASRTSGSPDTQYF.